The next 5 T cell receptor beta chains were all read from a single sample in a study of identical twins. TCRdb reanalysed the 5' RACE reads using MiXCR and keeps one entry per CDR3 protein. The table shows 500,000 to 550,000 distinct CDR3 sequences, with around 20% occurring only once. The same data also contributed to another study, on T cells expressing NK-cell markers.

The source material was CD4+ T cells sorted from blood. The source is a woman aged 18-35 years in good health.

This clonotype turned up a few times. This chain connects TRBV7-2 to TRBJ2-7, with D possibly matching TRBD2 (6 bases). The length of the CDR3 is 14 residues. The germline gives CDR1 SGHTA, CDR2 FQGNSA. Deletions cut 5 bases from V and 3 bases from J, with 14 bases between. The CDR3 nucleotides read TGTGCCAGCAGCCCAAGGACTACCAACTACGAGCAGTACTTC. This encodes CASSPRTTNYEQYF.

CDR3 bases: TGCAGTGCACAACGGACAGTTGACGGGGAGCTGTTTTTT. This codes for CSAQRTVDGELFF. The V call is TRBV20-1, the J call TRBJ2-2; maybe TRBD1 (6 bases). V dropped 6 bases and J dropped 7 bases, with 15 bases sitting between them. CDR3 length: 13 amino acids. The germline gives CDR1 DFQATT, CDR2 SNEGSKA (reference sequence).

V is TRBV6-1 and J is TRBJ2-5, with D tentatively TRBD1 (6 bases). CDR1 MNHNS and CDR2 SASEGT come from the germline V gene. The CDR3 spans 12 residues. V lost 9 bases to trimming and J lost 3 bases, with 11 bases between them. This chain's CDR3 is CASNHREETQYF. DNA for the CDR3: TGTGCCAGTAATCACAGGGAAGAGACCCAGTACTTC.

This chain connects TRBV20-1 to TRBJ1-2, with TRBD1 as a possible D gene (5 bases). CDR1 and CDR2 (germline): DFQATT, SNEGSKA (reference sequence). V was trimmed by 6 bases and J by 7 bases, leaving 18 bases between them. This CDR3 has 13 residues. The CDR3 DNA follows: TGCAGTGCCCCCCCGGCAGGGACGGGTGGCTACACCTTC. This translates into CSAPPAGTGGYTF.

This clonotype was picked up a small number of times. The V gene is TRBV10-2, the J gene TRBJ2-7; D is perhaps TRBD2 (7 bases). Germline assignment: CDR1 WSHSY and CDR2 SAAADI. The V gene lost 0 bases and the J gene lost 0 bases, with 9 bases spanning the gap. CDR3 size: 15 residues. DNA for the CDR3: TGCGCCAGCAGTGAGTCGGGGGGGCACTCCTACGAGCAGTACTTC. Translating gives CASSESGGHSYEQYF.